The following is a TCR beta chain sequence with its context. The data were taken from a study of cytomegalovirus exposure and HLA in healthy donors. The PCR employed 60 Vbeta primers together with 13 Jbeta primers. Generated by immunoSEQ multiplex PCR, the TCRdb table keeps only in-frame clones and is missing some. Among about 160,000 clones listed, roughly 84% were seen once. Germline trimming cut 6 bases from V and 6 bases from J; bases unmatched to any gene: 13. The germline V gene has CDR1 MDHEN and CDR2 SYDVKM. CDR3 length equals 16 residues. This TCR derives from a boy aged 2 to 9 in good health and CMV-seronegative. The sample taken for sequencing was PBMCs. The chain is built from TRBV28 and TRBJ2-2, with 7 bases aligning to TRBD1. CDR3 DNA: TGTGCCAGCAGAAACTTCCGGGGACAGTGGGCCGGGGAGCTGTTTTTT. Its protein is CASRNFRGQWAGELFF.